These 22 T cell receptor beta chains came from one sample sequenced in a study of T cells in Graves' hyperthyroidism and ophthalmopathy. There were TCR beta CDR3 regions amplified from RNA transcripts. The study used the HTBI primer set for a first-round RT-PCR of the TCR CDR3. From the multiplex PCR reads, TCRdb called clonotypes with MiXCR, one entry per CDR3 protein. The table records around 100,000 distinct CDR3 sequences, 45% to 50% of them present only once. Sequencing was carried out using blood. The receptors stem from a middle-aged man with Graves' hyperthyroidism.

The table lists this clonotype with many counts. This may be a read error, as it is one base from a much larger clone. The gene calls are TRBV20-1 and TRBJ1-6; D perhaps matches TRBD1 (6 bases). Germline V lookup: CDR1 DFQATT, CDR2 SNEGSKA (reference sequence). V gave up 1 base and J gave up 9 bases, with 19 bases separating them. CDR3 length: 16 residues. The DNA for the CDR3 is TGCAGTGCTAGAGGAGGAGGGGGGTCCAAGGTTTCACCCCTCCACTTT. It codes for CSARGGGGSKVSPLHF.

For this clonotype: The CDR3 does not end in the conserved phenylalanine or tryptophan, so this is likely a read error. The DNA is left out, because the CDR3 cannot be placed on it with certainty; the CDR3 is given as TCRdb lists it. The chain is built from TRBV29-1 and TRBJ2-7; the table's D call, TRBD2, has no DNA check behind it. The CDR3 is 16 residues long, ends included. CDR1 SQVTM and CDR2 ANQGSEA come from the germline V gene. The CDR3 region is CSVGGGLAGGTPTSST.

This clonotype was found many times. The rearrangement links TRBV11-2 to TRBJ1-4; D might be TRBD1 (6 bases). The CDR3 is 14 residues long. Trimming cost V 2 bases and J 4 bases, with 8 bases left between them. Germline values: CDR1 SGHAT, CDR2 FQNNGV. The CDR3 region is CASSLQGFNEKLFF. The CDR3 nucleotides are TGTGCCAGCAGCTTACAGGGGTTTAATGAAAAACTGTTTTTT.

Comment on this clonotype: A clone one base away is much larger, so this may be a read error. Written as DNA, the CDR3 is TGTGCCAGCAGGGACGGAGCCTACGCTGAAGCTTTCTTT. As protein: CASRDGAYAEAFF. This sequence joins TRBV6-4 and TRBJ1-1; D remains ambiguous. CDR1 MRHNA and CDR2 SNTAGT come from the germline V gene. CDR3 size: 13 residues. V was pared by 6 bases and J by 6 bases, with 14 bases between.

The chain joins TRBV7-2 to TRBJ1-1; 7 positions match TRBD1. CDR3 length: 21 amino acids. V lost 5 bases, J lost 4 bases, and 28 bases stayed unmatched. Germline lookup yields CDR1 SGHTA and CDR2 FQGNSA. As DNA, the CDR3 is TGTGCCAGCAGCCTACCGACTAGCGATACAATGAGCAGGGGGAGAGGCACTGAAGCTTTCTTT. The encoded protein is CASSLPTSDTMSRGRGTEAFF.

This clonotype was picked up a small number of times. This rearrangement joins TRBV3-1 to TRBJ1-3, with D unresolved. V was shortened by 3 bases and J by 0 bases, with 6 bases between the two germline ends. Germline CDR1 and CDR2: LGHDT and YNNKEL (reference sequence). This CDR3 is 14 amino acids long. The CDR3 DNA reads as TGTGCCAGCAGCCACGAACCCTCTGGAAACACCATATATTTT. The encoded protein is CASSHEPSGNTIYF.

This clonotype was counted at least ten times. This chain links TRBV9 with TRBJ2-7; D might be TRBD1 or TRBD2, each matching 5 bases. Deletions cut 2 bases from V and 5 bases from J, with 17 bases between. CDR1 is SGDLS, CDR2 YYNGEE, per germline. The CDR3 sequence is 15 residues long. CDR3 DNA: TGTGCCAGCAGCGTGGGACCTCCCAGCGGCCACGAGCAGTACTTC. As protein: CASSVGPPSGHEQYF. Full variable domain (rest looked up from reference TRBV9 and TRBJ2-7): DSGVTQTPKHLITATGQRVTLRCSPRSGDLSVYWYQQSLDQGLQFLIQYYNGEERAKGNILERFSAQQFPDLHSELNLSSLELGDSALYFCASSVGPPSGHEQYFGPGTRLTVT.

Points on this clonotype: The CDR3 end shows no conserved phenylalanine or tryptophan, and so a read error is likely. It is unclear where the CDR3 begins or ends on the DNA, so no DNA is shown, and the CDR3 is as TCRdb lists it. The V gene is TRBV19, the J gene TRBJ1-1; the D call of TRBD1 is as the table states it, not checked on the DNA. Germline loops: CDR1 LNHDA, CDR2 SQIVND (reference sequence). The CDR3 region is 14 residues in length, termini included. The CDR3 loop is CASSLRQGNTEAFL.

On this clonotype: A much more abundant neighbour one base away suggests this may be a read error. The chain couples TRBV2 to TRBJ1-6; D gene uncertain. CDR1 SNHLY and CDR2 FYNNEI come from the germline V gene. The CDR3 contains 16 residues. CDR3 sequence (DNA): TGTGCCAGCAGCCAAGAAGGAAGAAACCAGAATTCACCCCCCCACTTT. Translating gives CASSQEGRNQNSPPHF.

In its sample, this clonotype was seen many times. V is TRBV11-3 and J is TRBJ2-5; the D gene is possibly TRBD1 (6 bases). V lost 6 bases and J 4 bases, leaving 18 bases between the germline ends. The CDR3 contains 15 residues. CDR1 SGHNT and CDR2 YENEEA come from the germline V gene. The CDR3 nucleotides are TGTGCCAGCAGGCCGAGGCCAGGGGCCCCAGAGACCCAGTACTTC. Its protein is CASRPRPGAPETQYF.

The chain has TRBV20-1 and TRBJ1-2; the D gene is possibly TRBD1 (5 bases). CDR1 and CDR2 from the germline V gene are DFQATT and SNEGSKA (reference sequence). V dropped 5 bases and J dropped 8 bases, with 9 bases sitting between them. The CDR3 spans 10 residues. The CDR3 region is CSALRQGYTF. CDR3 nucleotide sequence: TGCAGTGCTCTACGACAGGGCTACACCTTC.

The chain has TRBV6-9 and TRBJ1-4, with D perhaps matching TRBD1 (5 bases). The CDR3 is made up of 15 amino acids. The V gene's germline CDR1 is MNHGY and CDR2 SVAAGI. With 2 bases removed from V and 6 bases from J, the gap between germline ends came to 13 bases. CDR3 residues: CASSYRGALHEKLFF. DNA for the CDR3: TGTGCCAGCAGTTATAGAGGGGCTTTACATGAAAAACTGTTTTTT.

This clonotype has ten or more counts. The V call is TRBV20-1, the J call TRBJ1-6; TRBD1 is a possible D gene (6 bases). CDR1 and CDR2 (germline): DFQATT, SNEGSKA (reference sequence). The CDR3 is 14 amino acids. V dropped 5 bases and J dropped 7 bases, with 15 bases sitting between them. The CDR3 region is CSAAPGAGNSPLHF. CDR3 DNA: TGCAGTGCTGCTCCGGGGGCAGGCAATTCACCCCTCCACTTT.

This clonotype was counted at least ten times. The rearrangement uses TRBV19 and TRBJ2-1; 11 nucleotides line up with TRBD2. Germline CDR1 is LNHDA and CDR2 is SQIVND (reference sequence). V was pared by 3 bases and J by 0 bases, with 7 bases of the junction left unmatched. The CDR3 has 18 amino acids. CDR3 nucleotide sequence: TGTGCCAGTAGTATTGTAGCGGGAGGGCCTTCCTCCTACAATGAGCAGTTCTTC. It specifies CASSIVAGGPSSYNEQFF.

Turning to this clonotype: A much larger clone differs from this one at a single base, so this may be a read error. This chain uses TRBV4-2 with TRBJ2-7; TRBD1 matches 9 bases. The CDR3 spans 14 residues. V was clipped by 5 bases and J by 2 bases; unmatched bases: 4. Germline-derived CDR1 and CDR2 are LGHNA and YNFKEQ. The CDR3 nucleotides read TGTGCCAGCAGCGCAGACAGGGGGGCCTACGAGCAGTACTTC. Protein sequence: CASSADRGAYEQYF.

Note on this clonotype: The CDR3 does not close with the conserved phenylalanine or tryptophan, likely indicating a read error. It is unclear where the CDR3 begins or ends on the DNA, so no DNA is shown, and the CDR3 is as TCRdb lists it. This chain joins TRBV5-6 and TRBJ2-7. Germline V gene sequence: CDR1 SGHDT, CDR2 YYEEEE. The CDR3 length is 9 residues, termini included. The CDR3 loop reads CASSDSTKT.

This clonotype was seen at least ten times. V is TRBV24-1 and J is TRBJ2-1; tentatively, D is TRBD2 (5 bases). CDR1 is KGHDR and CDR2 is SFDVKD in the germline V gene. This CDR3 is 14 amino acids long. The germline V and J ends were trimmed by 10 bases and 0 bases, with 12 bases remaining between them. This chain's CDR3 is CATGLPSSYNEQFF. The DNA for the CDR3 is TGTGCCACAGGACTTCCTAGCTCCTACAATGAGCAGTTCTTC.

The V call is TRBV11-2, the J call TRBJ2-2; 11 positions agree with TRBD2. CDR1 is SGHAT, CDR2 FQNNGV, per germline. The CDR3 spans 15 residues. Trimming at V came to 5 bases and at J to 7 bases, leaving 6 bases not matched to a gene. Written as DNA, the CDR3 is TGTGCCAGCAGCAAACGACTAGCGGGGCACGGGGAGCTGTTTTTT. It codes for CASSKRLAGHGELFF.

This chain joins TRBV7-3 and TRBJ2-1, with 12 bases identical to TRBD2. CDR1 is SGHTA and CDR2 is FQGTGA in the germline V gene. Germline trimming cut 5 bases from V and 6 bases from J; bases unmatched to any gene: 8. The CDR3 runs to 16 residues. The CDR3, as DNA: TGTGCCAGCAGCCTGACTAGCGGGAGCTCCATCAATGAGCAGTTCTTC. This encodes CASSLTSGSSINEQFF. Complete variable domain (other parts from reference TRBV7-3 and TRBJ2-1): GAGVSQTPSNKVTEKGKYVELRCDPISGHTALYWYRQSLGQGPEFLIYFQGTGAADDSGLPNDRFFAVRPEGSVSTLKIQRTERGDSAVYLCASSLTSGSSINEQFFGPGTRLTVL.

The V gene is TRBV5-1, the J gene TRBJ2-5; D might be TRBD1 (6 bases). Germline values: CDR1 SGHRS, CDR2 YFSETQ. With 3 bases removed from V and 9 bases from J, the gap between germline ends came to 15 bases. The CDR3 is 13 amino acids. The CDR3 bases are TGCGCCAGCAGCTCAGGGGCAGGTGGCTCCCAGTACTTC. It is translated as CASSSGAGGSQYF.

This clonotype was recorded at least ten times. The chain couples TRBV7-9 to TRBJ2-1; D gene ambiguous. CDR1 is SEHNR, CDR2 FQNEAQ, per germline (reference sequence). The CDR3 consists of 12 residues. Trimming took off 0 bases at V and 8 bases at J, with 5 bases between the two ends. The CDR3 region has the DNA TGTGCCAGCAGCTTAGCTTGGTATGAGCAGTTCTTC. Translated: CASSLAWYEQFF.

The chain joins TRBV20-1 to TRBJ2-5; 9 bases fit TRBD1. Germline CDR1 is DFQATT and CDR2 is SNEGSKA (reference sequence). The V gene end was trimmed by 6 bases and the J gene end by 5 bases; junction bases not matched to a gene: 7. The CDR3 sequence is 13 residues long. The CDR3 nucleotides are TGCAGTGCAGGGGGACAGGGCTTGGAGACCCAGTACTTC. Residues: CSAGGQGLETQYF.